These T cell receptor beta chains were read from a single sample in a study of T cell responses to AZD1222 COVID-19 vaccine. Sequencing used immunoSEQ multiplex PCR; TCRdb keeps in-frame clones, though not all of them. The sample contains some 31,000 clones, around 78% of which appear only once. The sequenced sample was peripheral blood, obtained 28 days after the second AZD1222 dose. The receptors stem from an adult who received the AZD1222 COVID-19 vaccine. Both conserved end residues are part of each CDR3. The D gene is left open where the match is weak. Rows give clone size only sometimes, using once, few, many, or a class for an expanded clone.

cdr3_nt: TGTGCCAGCAGTGAATTCGGTGCCGGGGAGCTGTTTTTT; cdr3_aa: CASSEFGAGELFF; j_call: TRBJ2-2; clone_size: .; v_call: TRBV6-1; d_call: .
cdr3_nt: TGTGCCAGCAGCTCTGTGGGGACAGGGGCCGCCGAGCAGTACTTC; cdr3_aa: CASSSVGTGAAEQYF; j_call: TRBJ2-7; clone_size: few; v_call: TRBV5-5; d_call: TRBD1
cdr3_nt: TGTGCCAGCAGCTTAGGACAGGTCGGGGGTCCAGATACGCAGTATTTT; cdr3_aa: CASSLGQVGGPDTQYF; j_call: TRBJ2-3; clone_size: .; v_call: TRBV7-2; d_call: .
cdr3_nt: TGCAGCGTTGAAGACGATCTCAACTATGGCTACACCTTC; cdr3_aa: CSVEDDLNYGYTF; j_call: TRBJ1-2; clone_size: .; v_call: TRBV29-1; d_call: .
cdr3_nt: TGTGCCAGCAGCCAAGGGCATAGCTCCTACAATGAGCAGTTCTTC; cdr3_aa: CASSQGHSSYNEQFF; j_call: TRBJ2-1; clone_size: .; v_call: TRBV3-1/TRBV3-2; d_call: .
cdr3_nt: TGTGCCAGCACCTCCGGTTCAGGTCCCGCCTATGGCTACACCTTC; cdr3_aa: CASTSGSGPAYGYTF; j_call: TRBJ1-2; clone_size: .; v_call: TRBV5-4; d_call: .
cdr3_nt: TGTGCCAGCAGCTTAGGACCGAGTATGAACTCTGGAAACACCATATATTTT; cdr3_aa: CASSLGPSMNSGNTIYF; j_call: TRBJ1-3; clone_size: .; v_call: TRBV7-2; d_call: .
cdr3_nt: TGTGCCATCAGTGAGAGACAGGGAGACACTGAAGCTTTCTTT; cdr3_aa: CAISERQGDTEAFF; j_call: TRBJ1-1; clone_size: .; v_call: TRBV10-3; d_call: TRBD1
cdr3_nt: TGTGCCAGCAGCTTAATAGGACCACGCACAGATACGCAGTATTTT; cdr3_aa: CASSLIGPRTDTQYF; j_call: TRBJ2-3; clone_size: .; v_call: TRBV7-2; d_call: .
cdr3_nt: TGCGCCAGCAGCGATCGCGCAGGGGGCCTAGATGGCTACACCTTC; cdr3_aa: CASSDRAGGLDGYTF; j_call: TRBJ1-2; clone_size: .; v_call: TRBV5-1; d_call: TRBD1
cdr3_nt: TGTGCCAGCAGCGTAAACCTTGAGCAGTTCTTC; cdr3_aa: CASSVNLEQFF; j_call: TRBJ2-1; clone_size: .; v_call: TRBV9; d_call: .
cdr3_nt: TGCGCCAGCAGGTCCGGGACAGGGGTGGCCGAGGGAGGCTACACCTTC; cdr3_aa: CASRSGTGVAEGGYTF; j_call: TRBJ1-2; clone_size: .; v_call: TRBV10-2; d_call: TRBD1
cdr3_nt: TGTGCCAGCATCGCGGGAGGGTCGGAGTTCTTC; cdr3_aa: CASIAGGSEFF; j_call: TRBJ2-1; clone_size: few; v_call: TRBV27; d_call: TRBD2
cdr3_nt: TGTGCCAGCAGCTTAAATTCCCCTTATAGCAATCAGCCCCAGCATTTT; cdr3_aa: CASSLNSPYSNQPQHF; j_call: TRBJ1-5; clone_size: .; v_call: TRBV7-2; d_call: .
cdr3_nt: TGTGCCAGTAGTATAGTTGCCGCTCAAGAGACCCAGTACTTC; cdr3_aa: CASSIVAAQETQYF; j_call: TRBJ2-5; clone_size: .; v_call: TRBV19; d_call: .
cdr3_nt: TGTGCAAGGGACAGCCGGGGGGGGACCCAGTACTTC; cdr3_aa: CARDSRGGTQYF; j_call: TRBJ2-5; clone_size: .; v_call: TRBV30; d_call: .
cdr3_nt: TGTGCCAGCAGTACATTGGGGCAGGGGGCGCGAGGCTACACCTTC; cdr3_aa: CASSTLGQGARGYTF; j_call: TRBJ1-2; clone_size: .; v_call: TRBV27; d_call: TRBD1
cdr3_nt: TGTGCCAGCAGCTCCCGCGGGACTTCGAACACCGGGGAGCTGTTTTTT; cdr3_aa: CASSSRGTSNTGELFF; j_call: TRBJ2-2; clone_size: few; v_call: TRBV7-9; d_call: .
cdr3_nt: TGTGCCAGCAGCCGGGACAGGGACGAAAAACTGTTTTTT; cdr3_aa: CASSRDRDEKLFF; j_call: TRBJ1-4; clone_size: .; v_call: TRBV6-4; d_call: TRBD1
cdr3_nt: TGTGCAAGTCGGGTGGGACAGGGCCCTAGCACAGATACGCAGTATTTT; cdr3_aa: CASRVGQGPSTDTQYF; j_call: TRBJ2-3; clone_size: .; v_call: TRBV12-2; d_call: .
cdr3_nt: TGCGCCAGCAGCCAAGGATCACAGCAACTTTTTCCCTACGAGCAGTACTTC; cdr3_aa: CASSQGSQQLFPYEQYF; j_call: TRBJ2-7; clone_size: .; v_call: TRBV4-1; d_call: .
cdr3_nt: TGTGCCAGTAGGCGGCAAGGAGAGACCCAGTACTTC; cdr3_aa: CASRRQGETQYF; j_call: TRBJ2-5; clone_size: .; v_call: TRBV19; d_call: .
cdr3_nt: TGTGCCAGCAGCGGTCAGACTAGCGGGAGCGCTGAGCAGTTCTTC; cdr3_aa: CASSGQTSGSAEQFF; j_call: TRBJ2-1; clone_size: .; v_call: TRBV9; d_call: TRBD2
cdr3_nt: TGTGCCAGCAGTTACTCGCTAATGAGGGCTTCTTCTAGCACAGATACGCAGTATTTT; cdr3_aa: CASSYSLMRASSSTDTQYF; j_call: TRBJ2-3; clone_size: .; v_call: TRBV6-2/TRBV6-3; d_call: .
cdr3_nt: TGTGCCAGCAGTGAACTAGAGGACTATGGCTACACCTTC; cdr3_aa: CASSELEDYGYTF; j_call: TRBJ1-2; clone_size: .; v_call: TRBV6-1; d_call: .
cdr3_nt: TGTGCCAGTAGTTCGGGGTATAATTCACCCCTCCACTTT; cdr3_aa: CASSSGYNSPLHF; j_call: TRBJ1-6; clone_size: .; v_call: TRBV19; d_call: .
cdr3_nt: TGTGCCAGTAGTCAGATAGGAGGCTACACCTTC; cdr3_aa: CASSQIGGYTF; j_call: TRBJ1-2; clone_size: .; v_call: TRBV19; d_call: .
cdr3_nt: TGTGCCTGGAGTGTTCTATCACCCCTCCACTTT; cdr3_aa: CAWSVLSPLHF; j_call: TRBJ1-6; clone_size: .; v_call: TRBV30; d_call: .
cdr3_nt: .; cdr3_aa: CASILGQGVSEQYF; j_call: TRBJ2-7; clone_size: .; v_call: TRBV2; d_call: .
cdr3_nt: TGCGCCAGCAGCCAAGAGGGAAGTGAGCAGTTCTTC; cdr3_aa: CASSQEGSEQFF; j_call: TRBJ2-1; clone_size: .; v_call: TRBV4-1; d_call: .
cdr3_nt: TGTGCCAGCAGCGAGACAGGGCCTAATGAAAAACTGTTTTTT; cdr3_aa: CASSETGPNEKLFF; j_call: TRBJ1-4; clone_size: .; v_call: TRBV5-6; d_call: TRBD1
cdr3_nt: TGTGCCAGCAGCTTTCAGGCTAGCGGGACGAACACCGGGAAGCTGTTTTTT; cdr3_aa: CASSFQASGTNTGKLFF; j_call: TRBJ2-2; clone_size: .; v_call: TRBV11-3; d_call: TRBD2
cdr3_nt: TGTGCCAGCAGTGAAAGGGGCCAGAATGTGCGGGGTGGATATGGCTACACCTTC; cdr3_aa: CASSERGQNVRGGYGYTF; j_call: TRBJ1-2; clone_size: .; v_call: TRBV6-1; d_call: .
cdr3_nt: TGTGCCAGCACTCAAGGGAGGGGATCCTACGAGCAGTACTTC; cdr3_aa: CASTQGRGSYEQYF; j_call: TRBJ2-7; clone_size: .; v_call: TRBV11-2; d_call: TRBD2
cdr3_nt: TGTGCCAGCAGCTTAGGGAATCAGCCCCAGCATTTT; cdr3_aa: CASSLGNQPQHF; j_call: TRBJ1-5; clone_size: .; v_call: TRBV5-6; d_call: .
cdr3_nt: TGCGCCAGCAGCGACCTGACAGACTATGGCTACACCTTC; cdr3_aa: CASSDLTDYGYTF; j_call: TRBJ1-2; clone_size: few; v_call: TRBV5-1; d_call: .
cdr3_nt: TGTGCCAGCAGCCCGACAGGAGTTCGGTATGGCTACACCTTC; cdr3_aa: CASSPTGVRYGYTF; j_call: TRBJ1-2; clone_size: once; v_call: TRBV7-9; d_call: .
cdr3_nt: TGTGCCAGCAGTTTCCGAGCGGGGGGCTCTACTTATAATTCACCCCTCCACTTT; cdr3_aa: CASSFRAGGSTYNSPLHF; j_call: TRBJ1-6; clone_size: .; v_call: TRBV27; d_call: .
cdr3_nt: TGTGCCAGCAGTTACTCGACGACTTTAGCCAAAAACATTCAGTACTTC; cdr3_aa: CASSYSTTLAKNIQYF; j_call: TRBJ2-4; clone_size: .; v_call: TRBV6-2/TRBV6-3; d_call: .
cdr3_nt: TGCGCCAGCAGCTTGGAGGCACGTACTTACGAGCAGTACTTC; cdr3_aa: CASSLEARTYEQYF; j_call: TRBJ2-7; clone_size: .; v_call: TRBV5-1; d_call: .
cdr3_nt: TGTGCCAGCTCTCTAAAACAGAGCTCTGGAAACACCATATATTTT; cdr3_aa: CASSLKQSSGNTIYF; j_call: TRBJ1-3; clone_size: few; v_call: TRBV18; d_call: .
cdr3_nt: TGTGCCAGCAGTTACTCGGCCAGTATGAACACTGAAGCTTTCTTT; cdr3_aa: CASSYSASMNTEAFF; j_call: TRBJ1-1; clone_size: .; v_call: TRBV6-5; d_call: .